The 21 T cell receptor beta chains in this list originate from one sample, sequenced in a study of blood T cells in healthy people across ages (dated by TCRdb to about 2015). The library was obtained by 5' RACE. Sequencer: Illumina HiSeq 2500. The second PCR ran for about 7 to 11 cycles and used a J-beta primer mix along with a sample-barcoded 5' primer. The public reads were reanalyzed by TCRdb: fastp trimming at Q25, MiXCR alignment, in-frame beta chains only. A single entry per CDR3 protein holds the most common genes and DNA from its merged rows. Here the sample has about 1.4 million distinct CDR3 sequences; around 59% occur a single time. Roughly 7% of the sample goes to the ten largest clones. The material sequenced was blood. The origin of the receptors is a man aged 18 to 30 in good health.

This clonotype was observed a handful of times. One end of the junction is discordant with germline, which a read error may explain. V gene TRBV27 combines with J gene TRBJ1-4; D gene ambiguous. Germline CDR1 reads MNHEY; CDR2 reads SMNVEV (reference sequence). This CDR3 has 15 amino acids. Written as DNA, the CDR3 is TGTGCCAGCAGTCTATCCCCTTCCTTGGGGGAAAAACTGTTTTTT. The encoded protein is CASSLSPSLGEKLFF.

This chain connects TRBV14 to TRBJ2-3; no definite D call. The germline gives CDR1 SGHDN, CDR2 FVKESK. V was clipped by 4 bases and J by 5 bases, with 13 bases between them. There are 14 residues in the CDR3. In DNA, the CDR3 is TGTGCCAGCAGCCGAGGCTCCGCGGAAGATACGCAGTATTTT. It yields the protein CASSRGSAEDTQYF.

The CDR3 loop reads CASSSWLTSTDTQYF. DNA of the CDR3: TGTGCCAGCAGTTCTTGGCTAACTAGCACAGATACGCAGTATTTT. The chain employs TRBV28 and TRBJ2-3, with unresolved D. CDR3 length equals 15 residues. Germline loops: CDR1 MDHEN, CDR2 SYDVKM. V gave up 4 bases and J gave up 0 bases, with 11 bases separating them.

This clonotype occurred once. V is TRBV12-5 and J is TRBJ2-5; D is perhaps TRBD1 (6 bases). The assigned J gene may be wrong: the sequence end matches TRBJ2-7 better. CDR1 LGHNT and CDR2 FRNRAP come from the germline V gene. There are 13 residues in the CDR3. The CDR3 bases are TGTGCTAGTGGTTCCGGGACATATTACGAGCAGTACTTC. As protein: CASGSGTYYEQYF.

This rearrangement joins TRBV4-2 to TRBJ1-2; TRBD1 matches at 8 bases. Trimming at V came to 0 bases and at J to 4 bases, leaving 16 bases not matched to a gene. This CDR3 is 19 amino acids long. CDR1 and CDR2 from the germline V gene are LGHNA and YNFKEQ. CDR3 nucleotides: TGTGCCAGCAGCCAAGAAGGTGGACAGGGTACGCTAACCCTCTATGGCTACACCTTC. Translating it yields CASSQEGGQGTLTLYGYTF.

CDR3 nucleotides: TGTGCCAGCAGTTACGTAGCGGGAGAGGCCTACAATGAGCAGTTCTTC. This sequence encodes CASSYVAGEAYNEQFF. The chain employs TRBV6-2 or TRBV6-3 and TRBJ2-1, with TRBD2 identical over 9 bases. V lost 2 bases and J lost 2; bases outside the gene matches: 4. Germline V gives CDR1 MNHEY, CDR2 SVGEGT. This CDR3 region has 16 residues.

The chain uses TRBV20-1 and TRBJ1-4, with D unresolved. V dropped 0 bases and J dropped 2 bases, with 7 bases sitting between them. The CDR3 totals 14 residues. Germline CDR1 is DFQATT and CDR2 is SNEGSKA (reference sequence). In DNA, the CDR3 is TGCAGTGCTAGAGATCTCAGTACTAATGAAAAACTGTTTTTT. This sequence encodes CSARDLSTNEKLFF.

This clonotype was observed a handful of times. The chain links TRBV15 to TRBJ1-6; maybe TRBD1 (5 bases). The CDR3 is 12 residues long. The germline CDR1 and CDR2 sequences are LNHNV and YYDKDF (reference sequence). Trimming shortened V by 5 bases and J by 14 bases, and 13 bases separated the two germline ends. DNA for the CDR3: TGTGCCACCAGCGGCGAAGGGACGGCCCTCCACTTT. Translating it yields CATSGEGTALHF.

V is TRBV12-3 or TRBV12-4 and J is TRBJ2-5; 10 nucleotides match TRBD2. The length of the CDR3 is 19 residues. V lost 7 bases, J lost 5 bases, and 22 bases stayed unmatched. The CDR3 nucleotides read TGTGCCAGCACTCCTACTTTGAGCGGGGGGGCCGATCGTTTTGAGACCCAGTACTTC. It yields the protein CASTPTLSGGADRFETQYF.

The rearrangement joins TRBV28 to TRBJ2-5, with D perhaps TRBD1 (5 bases). This CDR3 is 15 amino acids long. V was cut by 6 bases and J by 5 bases, with 19 bases left in between. CDR1 MDHEN and CDR2 SYDVKM come from the germline V gene. The CDR3 is CASSKFSLRGETQYF. CDR3 DNA sequence: TGTGCCAGCAGCAAATTCAGTTTAAGGGGTGAGACCCAGTACTTC. Complete variable domain (other parts from reference TRBV28 and TRBJ2-5): DVKVTQSSRYLVKRTGEKVFLECVQDMDHENMFWYRQDPGLGLRLIYFSYDVKMKEKGDIPEGYSVSREKKERFSLILESASTNQTSMYLCASSKFSLRGETQYFGPGTRLLVL.

The V call is TRBV20-1, the J call TRBJ2-5; 13 bases agree with TRBD2. The CDR3 runs to 16 residues. Trimming removed 6 bases from V and 4 bases from J; junction bases left unmatched: 11. CDR1 DFQATT and CDR2 SNEGSKA come from the germline V gene (reference sequence). The CDR3 DNA reads TGCAGTGCGGGTGGACTAGCGGGGGTTCGGGCAGAGACCCAGTACTTC. Translating it yields CSAGGLAGVRAETQYF.

This chain joins TRBV12-3 or TRBV12-4 and TRBJ2-3; the D is unclear. V was clipped by 11 bases and J by 0 bases, with 12 bases between them. The CDR3 has 13 residues. The CDR3 protein is CASRIGSTDTQYF. The CDR3 DNA reads as TGTGCCTCCCGAATTGGGAGCACAGATACGCAGTATTTT.

CDR3 loop: CASRDILRTGDNEQFF. CDR3 DNA: TGTGCCAGCAGGGATATCCTCAGGACAGGAGACAATGAGCAGTTCTTC. V gene TRBV25-1 combines with J gene TRBJ2-1; 7 positions agree with TRBD1. V lost 6 bases and J lost 5; bases outside the gene matches: 13. The germline gives CDR1 MGHDK, CDR2 SYGVNS. This CDR3 contains 16 residues.

This clonotype was seen more than once but under ten times. This chain joins TRBV29-1 and TRBJ2-1, with D unresolved. V shed 6 bases and J shed 7 bases, with 19 bases lying between them. CDR3 size: 14 residues. Germline-derived CDR1 and CDR2 are SQVTM and ANQGSEA. This CDR3 reads CSVSSAGSENEQFF. The CDR3, as DNA: TGCAGCGTCTCCTCCGCAGGAAGCGAAAATGAGCAGTTCTTC.

This chain connects TRBV12-2 to TRBJ2-7. TRBV12-2 is described as a pseudogene. The CDR3 is made up of 16 amino acids. DNA for the CDR3: TGTGCAAGTCGCTCTTCCCTAAGTCGGGTTCCCTACGAGCAGTACTTC. Translating it yields CASRSSLSRVPYEQYF.

Comments on this clonotype: Since a much larger clone is just one base distant, this may be a read error. This chain links TRBV29-1 with TRBJ2-7; D is uncertain. Germline CDR1 is SQVTM and CDR2 is ANQGSEA. CDR3 size: 13 residues. V shed 4 bases and J shed 0 bases, with 10 bases lying between them. CDR3 DNA: TGCAGCGTTGCGGGTATAGGCTCCTACGAGCAGTACTTC. It is translated as CSVAGIGSYEQYF.

This chain links TRBV19 with TRBJ2-1; the D gene could be TRBD1 or TRBD2 (7 bases each). Germline assignment: CDR1 LNHDA and CDR2 SQIVND (reference sequence). Trimming took 6 bases from V and 10 from J, leaving 19 bases between them. This CDR3 has 14 residues. CDR3 nucleotides: TGTGCCAGTAGCGGGACAGCGGGGTCTAAGGAGCAGTTCTTC. Residues: CASSGTAGSKEQFF.

This clonotype was counted only a few times. The rearrangement uses TRBV29-1 and TRBJ1-4; perhaps TRBD1 as D (5 bases). Germline V gene sequence: CDR1 SQVTM, CDR2 ANQGSEA. Trimming cost V 7 bases and J 4 bases, with 13 bases left between them. CDR3 length: 13 residues. This CDR3 reads CSGQTDHNEKLFF. CDR3 in DNA: TGCAGCGGGCAGACAGATCATAATGAAAAACTGTTTTTT.

The chain links TRBV13 to TRBJ2-3; 14 bases are shared with TRBD2. V dropped 4 bases and J dropped 4; count of bases not matched to a gene: 13. Germline CDR1 PRHDT, CDR2 FYEKMQ (reference sequence). This CDR3 is 19 amino acids long. The CDR3 loop reads CASSSPVGTSGRLADTQYF. The CDR3 region has the DNA TGTGCCAGCAGCTCCCCCGTGGGGACTAGCGGGAGATTGGCAGATACGCAGTATTTT.

This clonotype was seen a handful of times. V and J are TRBV29-1 and TRBJ2-1; D possibly matches TRBD1 or TRBD2 (6 bases each). Germline V lookup: CDR1 SQVTM, CDR2 ANQGSEA. The V gene lost 0 bases and the J gene lost 7 bases, with 16 bases spanning the gap. The CDR3 spans 15 residues. The CDR3 DNA reads TGCAGCGTTGAAGATCGGGGGAGGACAGCTAATGAGCAGTTCTTC. This sequence encodes CSVEDRGRTANEQFF.

On this clonotype itself: This sequence may be a read error, since a much larger clone differs from it by one base. This chain connects TRBV2 to TRBJ2-1; D is ambiguous. Germline V gives CDR1 SNHLY, CDR2 FYNNEI. The CDR3 is 11 residues long. The V gene lost 7 bases and the J gene lost 3 bases, with 4 bases spanning the gap. The CDR3 sequence is CASTFYNEQFF. For the CDR3, the DNA is TGTGCCAGCACCTTCTACAATGAGCAGTTCTTC.